The present T cell receptor beta chain was sequenced within a study of control samples from healthy donors and cancer patients. Libraries were prepared by immunoSEQ multiplex PCR; TCRdb keeps only in-frame clonotypes and omits some of them. Of 150,000 or so clones listed, just under 95% are singletons. The CDR3 has 15 amino acids. In germline, CDR1 is MNHEY, CDR2 SMNVEV (reference sequence). With V trimmed by 2 bases and J by 3 bases, 7 bases remained unmatched. The receptor's source is a man aged 60 to 75 with colorectal cancer. This rearrangement joins TRBV27 to TRBJ2-7, with 7 bases identical to TRBD2. Material: PBMCs. As DNA, the CDR3 is TGTGCCAGCAGTTTAGGAACTAGCGTAAACTACGAGCAGTACTTC. It is translated as CASSLGTSVNYEQYF.